The 20 T cell receptor beta chains listed next were all sequenced from one sample in a study of beta chain features in type 1 diabetes. Study observations and caveats: TCRB CDR3s from Type 1 diabetes patients were moderately but significantly shorter in all four CD4+ subsets.

Expressed TCRB transcripts were sequenced because the isolated RNA had all been reverse transcribed beforehand. Sequencing was performed with immunoSEQ multiplex PCR; in TCRdb, only in-frame clones are kept and a portion is missing. The sample has about 640,000 clones, 12% seen once. Antigen specificity for these receptors is unknown. The sequenced material came from naive CD4+ T cells from blood. These receptors were collected from a man aged 25 to 40 with type 1 diabetes.

V usage is TRBV6-5 and J usage is TRBJ2-3; 7 bases align to TRBD1. V trimming: 5 bases; J trimming: 0 bases; junction bases outside the gene matches: 2. Germline CDR1 reads MNHEY; CDR2 reads SVGAGI. CDR3 length: 14 amino acids. This chain's CDR3 is CASSRQGSTDTQYF. The CDR3 region has the DNA TGTGCCAGCAGTAGACAGGGTAGCACAGATACGCAGTATTTT.

There are a few counts of this clone. The rearrangement uses TRBV7-2 and TRBJ1-5, with TRBD1 matching 7 bases. Trimming cost V 5 bases and J 11 bases; bases outside gene matches: 6. Germline values: CDR1 SGHTA, CDR2 FQGNSA. The CDR3 loop spans 12 amino acids. The chain's CDR3 is CASSLPGGAQHF. In nucleotides, the CDR3 is TGTGCCAGCAGCCTCCCAGGGGGGGCCCAGCATTTT.

This clone was detected a few times. This chain uses TRBV5-6 with TRBJ2-5; tentatively, D is TRBD2 (5 bases). Trimming took 4 bases from V and 9 from J, leaving 10 bases between them. Germline V gives CDR1 SGHDT, CDR2 YYEEEE. The CDR3 runs to 11 residues. The CDR3 bases are TGTGCCAGCAGCCGTGGGGAGTCCCAGTACTTC. This translates into CASSRGESQYF.

This sequence joins TRBV19 and TRBJ1-5; D unresolved. The germline V and J ends were trimmed by 9 bases and 0 bases, with 12 bases remaining between them. The CDR3 contains 14 residues. CDR1 LNHDA and CDR2 SQIVND come from the germline V gene (reference sequence). DNA for the CDR3: TGTGCCAGCATGAGGCCTTATAGCAATCAGCCCCAGCATTTT. Translation: CASMRPYSNQPQHF. The full variable domain, rest sourced from reference TRBV19 and TRBJ1-5, is DGGITQSPKYLFRKEGQNVTLSCEQNLNHDAMYWYRQDPGQGLRLIYYSQIVNDFQKGDIAEGYSVSREKKESFPLTVTSAQKNPTAFYLCASMRPYSNQPQHFGDGTRLSIL.

This chain uses TRBV9 with TRBJ2-3; 9 bases fit TRBD2. Trimming cost V 0 bases and J 6 bases; bases outside gene matches: 5. This CDR3 has 15 residues. Germline CDR1 SGDLS, CDR2 YYNGEE. The CDR3 loop reads CASSVAASGVDTQYF. The DNA for the CDR3 is TGTGCCAGCAGCGTAGCTGCTAGCGGGGTTGATACGCAGTATTTT.

This CDR3 reads CASSFRGAYGYTF. CDR3 nucleotide sequence: TGTGCCAGCAGCTTTAGAGGGGCCTATGGCTACACCTTC. This sequence joins TRBV7-9 and TRBJ1-2; possibly TRBD1 for D (5 bases). The CDR3 sequence is 13 residues long. Germline-derived CDR1 and CDR2 are SEHNR and FQNEAQ (reference sequence). The V end lost 3 bases, the J end lost 4 bases, and 9 bases lay between the germline ends.

This clone was seen more than once but under ten times. The chain employs TRBV11-3 and TRBJ2-5; TRBD1 might be the D (6 bases). CDR1 and CDR2 (germline): SGHNT, YENEEA. Trimming stripped 5 bases from V and 1 base from J, with 11 bases between. The CDR3 runs to 14 residues. CDR3 protein: CASSLPGAQETQYF. The DNA for the CDR3 is TGTGCCAGCAGCCTCCCAGGGGCCCAAGAGACCCAGTACTTC.

On this clone: This CDR3 is also generated by other DNA sequences in the sample. The chain combines TRBV29-1 with TRBJ2-7, with 10 bases that match TRBD1. The CDR3 spans 12 residues. The ends lost 6 bases at V and 2 bases at J; junction bases unmatched: 1. Germline loops: CDR1 SQVTM, CDR2 ANQGSEA. This CDR3 reads CSVGQGAYEQYF. The CDR3 DNA sequence: TGCAGCGTCGGACAGGGGGCCTACGAGCAGTACTTC.

Details on this clone: In the same sample, other DNA sequences code for this CDR3. The chain couples TRBV6-6 to TRBJ2-7, with D unclear. The CDR3 is made up of 15 amino acids. The germline gives CDR1 MNHNY, CDR2 SVGAGI (reference sequence). Trimming removed 0 bases from V and 0 bases from J, with 9 bases in between. CDR3 region: CASSYSPGDSYEQYF. For the CDR3, the DNA is TGTGCCAGCAGTTACTCCCCAGGCGACTCCTACGAGCAGTACTTC.

This clone appeared a few times. Other DNA sequences from this sample encode an identical CDR3 as well. V gene TRBV4-3 combines with J gene TRBJ2-1; 9 positions agree with TRBD1. The V gene's germline CDR1 is LGHNA and CDR2 YSLEER. This CDR3 has 14 residues. V gave up 3 bases and J gave up 8 bases; unmatched junction bases: 5. CDR3 region: CASSQGQGGDEQFF. The CDR3 coding sequence is TGCGCCAGCAGCCAGGGACAGGGAGGTGATGAGCAGTTCTTC.

The chain employs TRBV6-6 and TRBJ2-1; TRBD1 matches at 7 bases. The CDR3 runs 14 residues. Unmatched junction bases numbered 9, after V lost 9 bases and J lost 4 bases. Germline CDR1 and CDR2: MNHNY and SVGAGI (reference sequence). Written as DNA, the CDR3 is TGTGCCAGTGCACCCGGGACAGCTTACAATGAGCAGTTCTTC. It translates to CASAPGTAYNEQFF.

The CDR3 reads CASSRASGANVLTF. In DNA form, the CDR3 reads TGTGCCAGCAGCAGGGCTTCTGGGGCCAACGTCCTGACTTTC. The V call is TRBV7-9, the J call TRBJ2-6; D is unresolved. Per the germline V gene, CDR1 is SEHNR and CDR2 is FQNEAQ (reference sequence). Trimming shortened V by 5 bases and J by 1 base, and 6 bases separated the two germline ends. This CDR3 spans 14 amino acids.

CDR3 protein: CASSPGLWDRATYGYTF. CDR3 nucleotide sequence: TGTGCCAGCTCACCAGGTTTATGGGACAGGGCCACCTATGGCTACACCTTC. The gene calls are TRBV18 and TRBJ1-2; 9 positions agree with TRBD1. The CDR3 runs 17 residues. Per the germline V gene, CDR1 is KGHSH and CDR2 is LQKENI. With 2 bases clipped from V and 4 bases from J, the junction kept 11 bases outside the gene matches.

J is TRBJ2-7 and V is TRBV5-4, with 9 bases fitting TRBD1. The J segment lost 0 bases and the V segment lost 3 bases, leaving 4 bases of the junction unmatched. The CDR3 consists of 15 residues. CDR1 is SGHNT and CDR2 is YYREEE in the germline V gene (reference sequence). The CDR3 region is CASSSTGGGSYEQYF. The CDR3 DNA reads TGTGCCAGCAGCTCGACAGGGGGAGGCTCCTACGAGCAGTACTTC.

The rearrangement uses TRBV5-4 and TRBJ2-5, with D perhaps TRBD1 or TRBD2 (5 bases each). This CDR3 comprises 14 residues. The germline V and J ends were trimmed by 3 bases and 5 bases, with 14 bases remaining between them. In germline, CDR1 is SGHNT, CDR2 YYREEE (reference sequence). CDR3 residues: CASSSGPGSETQYF. In DNA form, the CDR3 reads TGTGCCAGCAGCTCCGGCCCAGGGAGCGAGACCCAGTACTTC.

The V gene is TRBV7-9, the J gene TRBJ1-5, with TRBD1 matching 7 bases. Germline V gene data show CDR1 as SEHNR and CDR2 as FQNEAQ (reference sequence). This CDR3 comprises 15 residues. V lost 5 bases and J lost 4; bases outside the gene matches: 8. CDR3 loop: CASSEHGTVNQPQHF. DNA of the CDR3: TGTGCCAGCAGCGAACACGGGACAGTGAATCAGCCCCAGCATTTT.

This clone showed up many times. This chain connects TRBV14 to TRBJ1-4, with 8 positions matching TRBD1. V lost 5 bases and J lost 9; bases outside the gene matches: 11. CDR1 and CDR2 from the germline V gene are SGHDN and FVKESK. The CDR3 loop spans 15 amino acids. CDR3 DNA: TGTGCCAGCAGCTATGGACAGGGCACGTTGAAAAAACTGTTTTTT. Protein: CASSYGQGTLKKLFF.

In the case of this clone: The sample holds other DNA sequences that translate to the same CDR3. CDR3 sequence: CASSLDGNNQPQHF. The CDR3 bases are TGTGCCAGCAGCTTAGACGGGAACAATCAGCCCCAGCATTTT. This chain links TRBV7-2 with TRBJ1-5; no clear D gene. Germline V lookup: CDR1 SGHTA, CDR2 FQGNSA. The CDR3 is made up of 14 amino acids. Between the trimmed V and J ends, which lost 1 base and 3 bases, there was a span of 7 bases.

V gene TRBV19 combines with J gene TRBJ2-1; TRBD2 matches 7 bases. J was trimmed by 4 bases and V by 0 bases; bases with no gene match: 6. Germline-derived CDR1 and CDR2 are LNHDA and SQIVND (reference sequence). The CDR3 loop spans 16 amino acids. DNA of the CDR3: TGTGCCAGTAGTATAGAGCGGGGGTCTATATACAATGAGCAGTTCTTC. Amino acids: CASSIERGSIYNEQFF.

V gene TRBV11-2 combines with J gene TRBJ1-2, with a tentative D call TRBD1 (6 bases). This CDR3 has 13 amino acids. V shed 5 bases and J shed 5 bases, with 12 bases lying between them. Germline lookup yields CDR1 SGHAT and CDR2 FQNNGV. The CDR3 bases are TGTGCCAGCAGCGAGGGGGGAGAATATGGCTACACCTTC. This codes for CASSEGGEYGYTF. The variable domain in full, with the rest retrieved from reference TRBV11-2 and TRBJ1-2, is EAGVAQSPRYKIIEKRQSVAFWCNPISGHATLYWYQQILGQGPKLLIQFQNNGVVDDSQLPKDRFSAERLKGVDSTLKIQPAKLEDSAVYLCASSEGGEYGYTFGSGTRLTVV.